This TCR beta chain was identified during a study of cytomegalovirus exposure and HLA in healthy donors (TCRdb year 2017). The study in broad terms: An earlier analysis of some 620 of the donors reported over 250 Gb of sequence data and 100 million to 120 million unique TCR beta sequences obtained from around 170 million T cells. Roughly 290 gigabases of sequencing data and about 92 million unique TCR sequences made up an early release that covered around 640 HLA-typed donors. Of the 300 to 450 genotyped donors, 80% to 90% were placed in the genetic ancestry cluster associated with self-reported Caucasian donors. The study was designed to test whether signatures of past pathogen exposure could be identified by cataloging public T cell receptors. The T cell repertoires of 550 to 850 subjects were profiled by immunosequencing and related to cytomegalovirus serostatus. In addition to the first cohort of 666 subjects, a separate validation cohort of 120 different subjects was used. High-throughput TCR immunosequencing, statistical association of individual TCRs with disease status, and machine learning were combined to predict cytomegalovirus infection status. In a later analysis, previously published TCR beta repertoires from 666 donors were re-analyzed and high-resolution HLA genotyping was added so that TCR occurrence patterns could be studied. The later analysis used no new phenotypic data to find candidate immune exposures, relying instead on TCR beta sequences and their occurrence across donors. In an earlier analysis of 587 of the donors, high-throughput TCR beta sequencing was used to judge whether each TCR beta V gene segment behaved as functional or pseudogenic. Donor age, sex, ethnicity and CMV serostatus were compiled alongside the repertoire data. A later genetic analysis took genome-wide SNP genotypes for 398 of the 666 donors and used that subset as a discovery cohort. Every discovery cohort repertoire had been produced on one sequencing platform. Both class I and class II loci were covered by HLA typing, at four-digit resolution. The number of typed donors differed by locus: roughly 629-640 for A, B, C, DRB1 and DQB1; some 540 for DQA1; fewer than 610 for DPA1; and 400 to 480 for DPB1. About five DR-DQ haplotypes were treated as single units for association and clustering because of strong linkage in the cohort. On average, around 230,000 unique TCR beta nucleotide sequences were sequenced per donor among a few hundred genotyped donors of the cohort, with around 19% of those sequences being non-productive. The paper's findings and limits, for the study overall: The sequencing pipeline was judged likely to have produced a cluster of highly shared sequence variants as a technical artifact. Strong co-occurrence of HLA alleles, especially DR and DQ, made assigning TCR associations to individual alleles difficult. Linkage disequilibrium might explain the correlated functional status among segregating V segments, but an unknown experimental factor could not be excluded. Because counts were too low, roughly 16 rarely observed V segments, including chromosome 9 orphons, were left out of the earlier analysis of approximately 580 of the donors. In vitro tests confirmed that a few of the cytomegalovirus-associated TCR beta chains recognize cytomegalovirus antigens. A further reported finding was that TCR beta sequences accurately predicted the HLA-A and HLA-B alleles for most subjects in the first cohort. An earlier analysis of 587 of the donors showed that most TCR beta V segments appeared in productive rearrangements either about 87% or about 30% of the time, which broadly matched IMGT annotations. The authors suggested that the approach could potentially be generalized to other disease states and immunological phenotypes. A later analysis reported that several top co-occurrence clusters appeared linked to parvovirus B19, influenza, CMV and Epstein-Barr virus. The presence/absence analyses assumed that sequencing depth was roughly uniform across donors, and that assumption may not be true. In a later analysis, TCR association rates were found to vary across HLA loci, with the most associated TCRs seen for DRB1 alleles and the fewest for HLA-C alleles. In a later genetic analysis, fewer N-insertions in productive TCRs were reported among donors in an Asian-associated ancestry cluster than the roughly 670-donor mean. In a later analysis, most CMV-associated TCR beta chains were found to appear HLA-restricted, with HLA associations seemingly driven largely by CMV exposure. Because HLA typing was unavailable for some donors at each locus, only the typed subset was used in association tests. The classifier was reported to diagnose cytomegalovirus status with high specificity and sensitivity in both the original and validation cohorts. A later analysis found that HLA-associated TCR beta chains were more clonally expanded and had lower generation probabilities than equally common non-associated chains. V-gene and J-gene trimming of TCR beta chains was associated with a missense DCLRE1C variant in a later genetic analysis, and the association was replicated in an independent cohort. In a later analysis, some 17,000 TCR beta sequences were associated with specific HLA alleles at a false discovery rate of 0.05. While some public TCRs were present in many individuals, most TCR sequences turned up only very rarely across donors. This cohort had only TCR beta chains sequenced, and the lack of alpha or paired-chain data limited which features could be detected. In the study, approximately 150 TCR beta chains were listed as associated with cytomegalovirus. Some IMGT-functional V segments, including TRBV6-2 and TRBV6-3, could not be told apart with the 87-base-pair reads, so those segments were excluded. The only immune exposure information available for the cohort was CMV serostatus.

Concerning this clone itself: No cognate antigen has been identified for it. Base qualities are not provided; no much larger clone lies one nucleotide away.

The library was produced with the immunoSEQ multiplex PCR assay. A mixture of 60 forward primers for TCR Vbeta segments and 13 reverse primers for TCR Jbeta segments was used in the multiplex PCR. Amplification of the CDR3 region of rearranged TCR beta genes was performed with a multiplex PCR assay on genomic DNA. The Illumina HiSeq System was used to sequence the amplified TCR beta libraries as 87-base-pair reads. In the source study's methods: A later analysis counted tens of millions of unique TCR beta chains across the 700 or so repertoires, and roughly 9.9 million of these chains were shared by at least two donors. Raw reads were error-corrected and collapsed into unique sequences by a nearest-neighbor algorithm in which closely related sequences were merged to remove PCR and sequencing errors. V, D and J gene segments were assigned by aligning CDR3 sequences to IMGT reference sequences. For a sequence to be retained, a match of at least six nucleotides to both a V gene segment and a J gene segment was required. Rearrangements were called productive when the CDR3 lacked stop codons and stayed in frame with V and J; all others were non-productive. Following IMGT convention, CDR3 was defined as the stretch from the second conserved V-encoded cysteine to the conserved J-encoded phenylalanine. Sequences without an unambiguous match to a single V gene segment were excluded from the earlier analysis of 500 to 700 of the donors. In an earlier analysis of several hundred of the donors, V segments were called functional above 56.7% productive rearrangements and were called segregating when the between-donor standard deviation exceeded 5%. To diagnose cytomegalovirus status from the catalog of TCR beta chain sequences, a statistical classification framework was built. A later analysis assigned V and J genes by comparing TCR nucleotide sequences with IMGT/GENE-DB human TR gene sequences. In a later analysis, CDR3 sequences and most-parsimonious VDJ recombination scenarios were assigned using the TCRdist pipeline. In a later analysis, each TCR beta chain was defined by its CDR3 amino acid sequence together with its V-gene family, and reads lacking a unique V-gene family were excluded. In a later analysis, fewer than 600 highly shared, low-generation-probability nucleotide sequences were removed to address suspected cross-contamination and a sequencing artifact. A later analysis calculated a clonal expansion index for each public chain from normalized within-repertoire ranks of inferred template counts. In a later analysis, generation probabilities were computed with a VDJ recombination model fitted to out-of-frame rearrangements, and the resulting probabilities were checked against IGoR. In a later analysis, hypergeometric tests were used to score TCR-TCR, TCR-HLA and TCR-CMV co-occurrence, with a repertoire-size bias correction applied to TCR pairs. False discovery rates were estimated in a later analysis by permuting HLA or CMV assignments 20 times. In a later analysis, co-occurring TCRs were grouped using DBSCAN, with TCRdist sequence similarity added in when clustering inside HLA-allele-positive subsets. Repertoires with fewer than 30,000 or more than 120,000 public chains were left out of co-occurrence clustering, as were about 5 repertoires with anomalous nucleotide sharing. This is the immuneACCESS table as TCRdb keeps it, with only in-frame sequences that have V and J called. A part of the clones is gone; compared with another copy, unresolved V genes explain less than half, and the rest is unexplained. V and J calls and clone size are copied from that table; D and trimming were computed from the DNA. This sample is represented by some 170,000 clones; about 75% of them were singletons. Roughly 4.5% of the sample belongs to the ten largest clones.

V lost 5 bases and J lost 2 bases; the stretch between them is 18 bases long. The CDR3 goes from the cysteine to the phenylalanine over 16 residues. Just CDR3 DNA is preserved here, 48 bases in frame from base 1. From a lookup of the germline V gene, CDR1 and CDR2 are SGHTA and FQGNSA. The cohort comprised 710 or so healthy bone marrow donors. Cohort members were all nominally healthy when sampled, although unrecorded immune exposures were likely present. The donor was CMV seropositive and belonged to the group of 250 to 300 seropositive cohort members. A peripheral blood sample was collected from each donor, and TCR beta sequencing was performed on peripheral blood mononuclear cells. The Qiagen DNeasy Blood Extraction Kit was used to extract genomic DNA from the blood cell samples.

This receptor was taken from a man in his late teens or twenties in good health and CMV-seropositive. Sequencing was performed on PBMCs. The chain couples TRBV7-2 to TRBJ1-1, with TRBD1 perhaps the D gene, on 5 matching bases. The bases read TGTGCCAGCAGCCTCAATGCGGGACGGCTAAACACTGAAGCTTTCTTT. Translated, this gives CASSLNAGRLNTEAFF.